This T cell receptor (beta chain) was documented in a study of shared clonotypes between healthy human individuals (dated by TCRdb to 2018 to 2020). Notes on the research overall: The cohort included three men and a couple of women between 18 and 49 years of age. For each donor, CD4 naive and CD4 memory were each run on three plates, CD8 naive on two plates, and CD8 memory on one plate. Blood TCR repertoires of roughly 5 healthy adults were deeply sequenced to estimate repertoire size and the extent of clonotype sharing between individuals. Different laboratories and diverse techniques were used to prepare libraries and sequence TCR repertoires, to increase sequencing depth and limit assay-specific biases. Per donor, leukapheresis produced somewhere between about 0.94 and 8.9 billion PBMCs.

Healthy HIV-negative adults with no recently reported acute infections or vaccinations were included as donors. Every donor was a Caucasian adult living in Nashville, Tennessee, USA. CD4+ T cells were enriched by magnetic negative selection; naive cells were then positively selected on CD45RA, and the negative fraction formed the memory subset. After blood collection by leukapheresis, PBMCs were isolated using Ficoll-Histopaque density gradient centrifugation and then cryopreserved in the vapor phase of liquid nitrogen. Purity and quantity of every magnetically sorted T cell population were checked by analytical flow cytometry. Genomic DNA was isolated from each sorted fraction and quantified by UV absorbance on a Nanodrop 2000c. Taken from cysteine to phenylalanine, the CDR3 has 14 residues. The only DNA kept is the CDR3, 42 bases in frame from the first base. In the germline V gene, CDR1 corresponds to SNHLY and CDR2 to FYNNEI. Trimming takes 6 bases off V and 5 bases off J; junction bases not matched to a gene: 8.

General conclusions and limits of the study: Compared with non-shared clonotypes, the clonotypes found in all four sorted-subset donors had higher generation probabilities. When a handful of donors were compared, the shared fraction of clonotypes was 5% to 6.5% for naive CD4, about 4% for naive CD8, roughly 2.5% for memory CD4, and approximately 0.4% for memory CD8. Sampling was restricted to blood, and TCR repertoires in tissues likely differ from the TCR repertoires found in blood. Because the study included only a small number of donors, the genetic and exposure-history diversity represented was limited. Even with the large sequencing depth, rarefaction of the sorted-subset datasets indicated that sequencing was incomplete. Naive subsets generally had larger estimated clonotype richness than memory subsets did. Pairwise subsampling led to the expectation that sequencing depth would affect the degree of clonotype sharing among donors.

TCR CDR3 regions were amplified from genomic DNA by multiplex PCR using the deep immunoSEQ assay. Extracted genomic DNA from each cell subset was spread evenly across all wells of several immunoSEQ 96-well plates, with each plate serving as a replicate. For sorted subsets, each replicate PCR was loaded with around 220 ng genomic DNA, equivalent to 30,000 or so T cell genomes. The purified libraries were quantified using a Qubit 3.0 fluorometer, sized with a Bioanalyzer 2100, and then quantified again using the KAPA Library Quantification kit. Each immunoSEQ 96-well plate was sequenced on its own single-read 150-cycle Illumina NextSeq 550 flow cell. Turning to the authors' computational methods: The immunoSEQ output contained only junctional sequences without quality scores, so filtering could not match that applied to full-length reads. To assign V/J genes and CDR3, sequences were annotated using PyIR, a Python wrapper for IgBLAST v1.9, with IMGT germline references. Reads were filtered out if the reads had weak V/J assignments (E-value above 1e-6), no CDR3, stop codons, out-of-frame junctions, or ambiguous translated residues. A V3J clonotype was defined by an identical inferred V gene, J gene, and CDR3 amino acid sequence. Percentage overlap between repertoires was calculated by dividing the number of shared unique clonotypes by the size of the smaller repertoire. RTK rarefaction, the Chao1 estimator, and Recon v2.1 estimates of unobserved clonotypes were used to assess repertoire richness. Generation probabilities for all TCRbeta clonotypes obtained by the gDNA method from a handful of donors were computed using OLGA. TCRdb retrieved this table from immuneACCESS and kept in-frame rearrangements only. Not all clones are present; in checked studies, unresolved V genes account for under half, and no reason is known for the remainder. V and J calls and clone size are those listed in that table; D and trimming were worked out from the DNA. This sample holds hundreds of thousands of clones; 90% to 96% were observed only once. The ten largest clones represent approximately 0.06% of the sample.

Points on this clone: Its binding antigen is unknown. No quality values exist for individual bases; no much larger clone is one base distant.

Recombination connected TRBV2 to TRBJ1-1; the junction holds 8 bases that match TRBD1. The TCR was taken from a woman aged 25 to 45 in good health. Sequenced sample: naive CD4+ T cells sorted from blood. Sample cell subset or site, as interpreted from the label and publication: CD45RA+ positively selected. The CDR3 region has the sequence CASRRDRGGTEAFF. The DNA sequence is given as TGTGCCAGCAGGCGAGACAGGGGAGGGACTGAAGCTTTCTTT.